The present TCR beta chain was sequenced within a study of CD8 T cells in ankylosing spondylitis. Study results and limitations: Blood of patients with ankylosing spondylitis appeared to be characterized by a TCR beta motif of eight highly homologous variants. A subset of motif variants has previously been described in the synovial fluid and blood of reactive arthritis. As reported, disease-linked clones showed significant enrichment in matched ankylosing spondylitis synovial fluid.

Germline trimming cut 7 bases from V and 2 bases from J; bases unmatched to any gene: 7. The CDR3 runs 16 residues. This clonotype was observed at least ten times. What it binds is unknown. 5'-RACE, quantitative and with molecular barcodes, yielded the TCR beta libraries. MiXCR was run by TCRdb on the 5' RACE reads, yielding one entry per CDR3 protein. Here the sample spans under 150,000 distinct CDR3 sequences, 12% to 15% being singletons. The chain couples TRBV12-3 or TRBV12-4 to TRBJ2-3, with 12 bases fitting TRBD2. The sequenced sample consisted of blood, either unsorted or a sorted T cell fraction (not recorded which). This TCR derives from a female donor with ankylosing spondylitis or in good health (not recorded which). The CDR3 sequence: CASTHGTSGYTDTQYF. CDR3 coding DNA: TGTGCCAGCACCCACGGGACTAGCGGGTACACAGATACGCAGTATTTT.